The 27 T cell receptor beta chains below come from one sample, sequenced in a study of T cell changes during pregnancy in multiple sclerosis. Clones were sequenced by immunoSEQ multiplex PCR, and TCRdb holds only the in-frame ones, with some missing. Among under 50,000 clones listed, 95% were seen once. The starting material was CD8+ T cells from peripheral blood mononuclear cells, obtained in the first trimester of pregnancy. The source is a female donor with multiple sclerosis, enrolled in a pregnancy study.

The count of this clone is one. At one end, the junction sequence differs from germline, possibly due to a read error. The chain carries TRBV9 and TRBJ2-3; D ambiguous. Germline CDR1 reads SGDLS; CDR2 reads YYNGEE. This CDR3 region has 8 residues. CDR3 DNA sequence: TGTGCCAGCAGCCCGAGTAATTTT. This encodes CASSPSNF.

The CDR3 sequence: CASSLEDRPTYEQYF. For the CDR3, the DNA is TGTGCCAGCAGCTTAGAGGACAGACCTACCTACGAGCAGTACTTC. V and J are TRBV7-9 and TRBJ2-7; possible D gene TRBD1, 6 bases. The CDR3 loop spans 15 amino acids. Germline CDR1 SEHNR, CDR2 FQNEAQ (reference sequence). The V and J ends lost 1 base and 2 bases respectively, with 12 bases between them. The whole variable domain, filled in from reference TRBV7-9 and TRBJ2-7, reads DTGVSQNPRHKITKRGQNVTFRCDPISEHNRLYWYRQTLGQGPEFLTYFQNEAQLEKSRLLSDRFSAERPKGSFSTLEIQRTEQGDSAMYLCASSLEDRPTYEQYFGPGTRLTVT.

The J gene is TRBJ1-3, the V gene TRBV4-3; 7 nucleotides agree with TRBD1. The CDR3 spans 16 residues. V gave up 1 base and J gave up 4 bases; unmatched junction bases: 7. CDR1 and CDR2 (germline): LGHNA, YSLEER. As DNA, the CDR3 is TGCGCCAGCAGCCAAGGCGAGGGGGCTAGGGGAAACACCATATATTTT. This translates into CASSQGEGARGNTIYF.

V and J are TRBV4-2 and TRBJ2-6, with D perhaps TRBD2 (5 bases). The CDR3 is 16 residues long. Germline values: CDR1 LGHNA, CDR2 YNFKEQ. V lost 0 bases and J lost 2, with 8 bases in between. The CDR3, as DNA: TGTGCCAGCAGCCAAGATGGGAGCACTGGGGCCAACGTCCTGACTTTC. Protein product: CASSQDGSTGANVLTF.

The chain couples TRBV6-1 to TRBJ2-3, with 9 bases aligning to TRBD2. The CDR3 contains 15 residues. Germline-derived CDR1 and CDR2 are MNHNS and SASEGT. V gave up 8 bases and J gave up 2 bases; unmatched junction bases: 8. Here the CDR3 DNA reads TGTGCCAGCTCCACCGGGACTAGCTCCACAGATACGCAGTATTTT. It is translated as CASSTGTSSTDTQYF.

The V call is TRBV27, the J call TRBJ2-2, with D perhaps matching TRBD1 (5 bases). V was clipped by 6 bases and J by 9 bases, with 11 bases between them. CDR1 and CDR2 from the germline V gene are MNHEY and SMNVEV (reference sequence). The CDR3 is made up of 12 amino acids. CDR3 amino acids: CASSTLDRELFF. CDR3 nucleotides: TGTGCCAGCAGCACCCTGGACAGGGAGCTGTTTTTT.

The chain has TRBV4-1 and TRBJ1-5; D remains unclear. Germline V gene sequence: CDR1 MGHRA, CDR2 YSYEKL. This CDR3 comprises 15 residues. V was pared by 3 bases and J by 0 bases, with 9 bases between. CDR3: CASSQTPDSNQPQHF. The CDR3 nucleotides are TGCGCCAGCAGCCAGACTCCCGATAGCAATCAGCCCCAGCATTTT.

V and J are TRBV10-3 and TRBJ1-5; TRBD1 matches 8 bases. Germline V lookup: CDR1 ENHRY, CDR2 SYGVKD. This CDR3 is built from 14 residues. The J segment lost 8 bases and the V segment lost 10 bases, leaving 13 bases of the junction unmatched. DNA for the CDR3: TGTGCCACCGCGGACAGGGCCGGAGAGAAGCCCCAGCATTTT. Its translation is CATADRAGEKPQHF.

As regards this clone: An end of the junction does not agree with germline; a read error may underlie this. The sample carries other DNA sequences with the same CDR3. The chain carries TRBV29-1 and TRBJ1-3; no firm D call. The length of the CDR3 is 14 residues. Germline CDR1 and CDR2: SQVTM and ANQGSEA. The CDR3 protein is CSAEAGVSGNTIYF. DNA of the CDR3: TGCAGCGCCGAGGCCGGAGTCTCTGGAAACACCATATATTTC.

V and J are TRBV28 and TRBJ1-2, with 9 positions matching TRBD1. The CDR3 is 13 amino acids. V lost 4 bases, J lost 8 bases, and 5 bases stayed unmatched. Germline CDR1 is MDHEN and CDR2 is SYDVKM. CDR3 sequence reads: CASSSQGTGGYTF. In DNA, the CDR3 is TGTGCCAGCAGTTCACAGGGGACAGGGGGCTACACCTTC.

The chain has TRBV19 and TRBJ2-7; perhaps TRBD2 as D (5 bases). V lost 5 bases to trimming and J lost 0 bases, with 11 bases between them. In germline, CDR1 is LNHDA, CDR2 SQIVND (reference sequence). This CDR3 comprises 14 residues. CDR3 region: CASSALRDSYEQYF. In DNA, the CDR3 is TGTGCCAGTAGTGCGCTCCGGGACTCCTACGAGCAGTACTTC.

This chain links TRBV28 with TRBJ2-7, with 8 bases lining up with TRBD2. J was trimmed by 1 base and V by 6 bases; bases with no gene match: 8. CDR1 MDHEN and CDR2 SYDVKM come from the germline V gene. CDR3 length: 15 residues. The CDR3 DNA reads as TGTGCCAGCAGCCCCCGTCCGGGAGGGTCCTACGAGCAGTACTTC. The encoded protein is CASSPRPGGSYEQYF. Drawing the rest from reference TRBV28 and TRBJ2-7, the complete variable domain is DVKVTQSSRYLVKRTGEKVFLECVQDMDHENMFWYRQDPGLGLRLIYFSYDVKMKEKGDIPEGYSVSREKKERFSLILESASTNQTSMYLCASSPRPGGSYEQYFGPGTRLTVT.

This clone has a single count. V is TRBV27 and J is TRBJ2-1; tentatively, D is TRBD1 (6 bases). Germline CDR1 is MNHEY and CDR2 is SMNVEV (reference sequence). The CDR3 is 17 residues long. Trimming stripped 8 bases from V and 8 bases from J, with 28 bases between. DNA for the CDR3: TGTGCCAGCCTCCCCCGAGGGACATATTTCGTTGGCGATGAGCAGTTCTTC. Amino acid sequence: CASLPRGTYFVGDEQFF.

The chain is built from TRBV12-2 and TRBJ1-1; the table names TRBD1, a call not compared with the DNA. TRBV12-2 is flagged as a pseudogene. This CDR3 is 14 amino acids long. The CDR3, as DNA: TGTGCAAGTCGCTTAGCGCAGGTCGGCACTGAAGCTTTCTTT. Protein: CASRLAQVGTEAFF.

The rearrangement links TRBV12-5 to TRBJ2-5; D perhaps matches TRBD2 (5 bases). CDR1 and CDR2 from the germline V gene are LGHNT and FRNRAP. CDR3 length equals 14 residues. V lost 1 base, J lost 2 bases, and 8 bases lay in between. CDR3 nucleotides: TGTGCTAGTGGTTTGGAGCGGCAACAAGAGACCCAGTACTTC. Translated, it gives CASGLERQQETQYF.

CDR3 nucleotides: TGCGCCAGCAGCCCGGCAGGGGGCTACGAGCAGTACTTC. It codes for CASSPAGGYEQYF. The chain couples TRBV4-1 to TRBJ2-7, with 7 bases aligning to TRBD1. Trimming took 4 bases from V and 3 from J; bases not matched to a gene: 3. This CDR3 is built from 13 residues. Looked up from germline, CDR1 is MGHRA and CDR2 is YSYEKL.

The rearrangement uses TRBV18 and TRBJ1-2; TRBD1 matches at 10 bases. V shed 2 bases and J 3 bases; nucleotides not matched to a gene: 0. Germline V gene data show CDR1 as KGHSH and CDR2 as LQKENI. This CDR3 has 14 amino acids. The CDR3 sequence is CASSPGTGDYGYTF. The CDR3 DNA follows: TGTGCCAGCTCACCAGGGACAGGGGACTATGGCTACACCTTC.

The J gene is TRBJ2-1, the V gene TRBV4-1; 9 bases fit TRBD2. The CDR3 runs 16 residues. Losses at the gene ends were 3 bases for V and 3 bases for J; bases not matched to a gene: 6. The germline V gene encodes CDR1 MGHRA and CDR2 YSYEKL. CDR3 amino acids: CASSQELAGGYNEQFF. CDR3 sequence (DNA): TGCGCCAGCAGCCAGGAACTAGCGGGTGGCTACAATGAGCAGTTCTTC.

The rearrangement uses TRBV18 and TRBJ2-3; 10 nucleotides match TRBD1. This CDR3 contains 15 residues. Per germline, CDR1 KGHSH and CDR2 LQKENI. The junction had 3 bases not matched to a gene; V was cut back by 3 bases and J by 3 bases. The CDR3 DNA is TGTGCCAGCTCACCTCGGACAGGGGGGACAGATACGCAGTATTTT. Translated: CASSPRTGGTDTQYF.

By sample share, this clone is medium-sized. This chain connects TRBV4-1 to TRBJ1-1; possible D gene TRBD1, 6 bases. The CDR3 is 15 amino acids. The V gene lost 0 bases and the J gene lost 4 bases, with 12 bases spanning the gap. CDR1 is MGHRA and CDR2 is YSYEKL in the germline V gene. Here the CDR3 reads CASSQDWGGGTEAFF. In DNA, the CDR3 is TGCGCCAGCAGCCAAGATTGGGGAGGGGGCACTGAAGCTTTCTTT.

This chain connects TRBV9 to TRBJ2-2; tentatively, D is TRBD2 (5 bases). The CDR3 has 16 residues. V lost 0 bases, J lost 5 bases, and 14 bases lay in between. Germline V gene data show CDR1 as SGDLS and CDR2 as YYNGEE. CDR3 nucleotides: TGTGCCAGCAGCGTAGGTGATTTCCGGAGGACCGGGGAGCTGTTTTTT. Its protein product is CASSVGDFRRTGELFF. Combining the CDR3 with reference TRBV9 and TRBJ2-2 gives the whole variable domain DSGVTQTPKHLITATGQRVTLRCSPRSGDLSVYWYQQSLDQGLQFLIQYYNGEERAKGNILERFSAQQFPDLHSELNLSSLELGDSALYFCASSVGDFRRTGELFFGEGSRLTVL.

This rearrangement joins TRBV9 to TRBJ1-3; no clear D. V dropped 2 bases and J dropped 0 bases, with 6 bases sitting between them. CDR1 is SGDLS and CDR2 is YYNGEE in the germline V gene. The CDR3 contains 14 residues. CDR3: CASSVESSGNTIYF. As DNA, the CDR3 is TGTGCCAGCAGCGTCGAGAGCTCTGGAAACACCATATATTTT.

The V and J genes are TRBV5-6 and TRBJ2-7, with TRBD2 as a possible D gene (6 bases). The germline V and J ends were trimmed by 4 bases and 3 bases, with 11 bases remaining between them. Germline CDR1 SGHDT, CDR2 YYEEEE. The CDR3 consists of 13 residues. For the CDR3, the DNA is TGTGCCAGCAGCCGGGGGACGGGCTACGAGCAGTACTTC. Protein sequence: CASSRGTGYEQYF. The full variable domain, completed using reference TRBV5-6 and TRBJ2-7, is DAGVTQSPTHLIKTRGQQVTLRCSPKSGHDTVSWYQQALGQGPQFIFQYYEEEERQRGNFPDRFSGHQFPNYSSELNVNALLLGDSALYLCASSRGTGYEQYFGPGTRLTVT.

The rearrangement uses TRBV7-6 and TRBJ2-7; D is perhaps TRBD2 (6 bases). The CDR3 is made up of 16 amino acids. V was cut by 1 base and J by 2 bases, with 15 bases left in between. CDR1 and CDR2 from the germline V gene are SGHVS and FNYEAQ. For the CDR3, the DNA is TGTGCCAGCAGCTTAGGAGGCGGGAACCCCACCTACGAGCAGTACTTC. Protein product: CASSLGGGNPTYEQYF.

This clone was counted once. The chain links TRBV27 to TRBJ2-3, with D perhaps matching TRBD1 (6 bases). CDR1 is MNHEY, CDR2 SMNVEV, per germline (reference sequence). V dropped 6 bases and J dropped 2 bases, with 21 bases sitting between them. This CDR3 spans 17 amino acids. Here the CDR3 reads CASRPYVGARATDTQYF. CDR3 nucleotides: TGTGCCAGCAGACCGTACGTGGGGGCGCGGGCCACAGATACGCAGTATTTT.

The count of this clone is one. The V call is TRBV9, the J call TRBJ1-4; 10 bases are shared with TRBD1. The CDR3 is 16 residues long. The V segment lost 4 bases and the J segment 2 bases; nucleotides outside the gene matches: 5. CDR1 and CDR2 (germline): SGDLS, YYNGEE. The CDR3: CASSSPTGGTNEKLFF. The CDR3 coding sequence is TGTGCCAGCAGCTCGCCGACAGGGGGCACTAATGAAAAACTGTTTTTT. Complete variable domain (other parts from reference TRBV9 and TRBJ1-4): DSGVTQTPKHLITATGQRVTLRCSPRSGDLSVYWYQQSLDQGLQFLIQYYNGEERAKGNILERFSAQQFPDLHSELNLSSLELGDSALYFCASSSPTGGTNEKLFFGSGTQLSVL.

The genes are TRBV9 and TRBJ2-7, with 9 bases lining up with TRBD1. Germline CDR1 reads SGDLS; CDR2 reads YYNGEE. V was clipped by 4 bases and J by 4 bases; unmatched bases: 6. The CDR3 runs 14 residues. The CDR3: CASSTGTGSYEQYF. CDR3 nucleotides: TGTGCCAGCAGCACCGGGACAGGGTCATACGAGCAGTACTTC.